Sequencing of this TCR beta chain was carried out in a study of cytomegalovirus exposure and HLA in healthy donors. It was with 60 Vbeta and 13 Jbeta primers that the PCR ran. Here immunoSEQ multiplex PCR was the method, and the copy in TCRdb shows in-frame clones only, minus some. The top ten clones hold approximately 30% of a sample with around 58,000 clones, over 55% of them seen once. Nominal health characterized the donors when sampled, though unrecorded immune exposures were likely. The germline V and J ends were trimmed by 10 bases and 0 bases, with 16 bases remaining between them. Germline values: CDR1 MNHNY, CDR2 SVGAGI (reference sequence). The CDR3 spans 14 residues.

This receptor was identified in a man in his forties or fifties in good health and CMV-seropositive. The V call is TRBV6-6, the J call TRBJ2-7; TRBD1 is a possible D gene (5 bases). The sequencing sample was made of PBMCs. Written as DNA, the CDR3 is TGTGCCACCCTAGATGGGGCGCTCTCCTACGAGCAGTACTTC. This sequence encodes CATLDGALSYEQYF.